The rows below give T cell receptor beta chains drawn from one sample of a study of T cells in Graves' hyperthyroidism and ophthalmopathy. TCRdb processed the multiplex PCR reads anew with MiXCR; each CDR3 protein has one entry. The sample lists fewer than 400,000 distinct CDR3 sequences; approximately 25% were seen once. The sample comprised blood. Receptors were obtained from a man aged 45-65 years with Graves' hyperthyroidism. Both conserved end residues are part of each CDR3. The D gene is left open where the match is weak. Clone size is stated in some rows and not others, as once, few, many or a class when expanded.

j_call: TRBJ1-2
clone_size: -
v_call: TRBV2
d_call: -
cdr3_nt: TGTGCCAGCAGTGAAATCGCTGGGAACTATGGCTACACCTTC
cdr3_aa: CASSEIAGNYGYTF

j_call: TRBJ2-3
clone_size: -
v_call: TRBV2
d_call: TRBD2
cdr3_nt: TGTGCCAGCAGGAGACTAGCGGAGTTTAGCACAGATACGCAGTATTTT
cdr3_aa: CASRRLAEFSTDTQYF

j_call: TRBJ1-2
clone_size: few
v_call: TRBV27
d_call: -
cdr3_nt: TGTGCCAGCAGTTTATCGGGGGGTTGGTATGGCTACACCTTC
cdr3_aa: CASSLSGGWYGYTF

j_call: TRBJ2-1
clone_size: -
v_call: TRBV11-2
d_call: TRBD1
cdr3_nt: TGTGCCAGCAGCCAACCAAACAGGGGCAACCAGCAGTTCTTC
cdr3_aa: CASSQPNRGNQQFF

j_call: TRBJ2-1
clone_size: many
v_call: TRBV30
d_call: -
cdr3_nt: TGTGCCTGGAGTAGGGTCGAGACCTACAATGAGCAGTTCTTC
cdr3_aa: CAWSRVETYNEQFF

j_call: TRBJ2-7
clone_size: few
v_call: TRBV30
d_call: -
cdr3_nt: TGCTCGTACGGGTGGAGCACCTACGAGCAGTACTTC
cdr3_aa: CSYGWSTYEQYF

j_call: TRBJ1-6
clone_size: -
v_call: TRBV5-1
d_call: -
cdr3_nt: TGTGCCAGCAGTCAGGACAGAAATTCACCCCTCCACTTT
cdr3_aa: CASSQDRNSPLHF

j_call: TRBJ2-7
clone_size: few
v_call: TRBV20-1
d_call: TRBD2
cdr3_nt: TGCAGTGCTAGAGATTACACTAGCGGGAGCTCCTACGAGCAGTACTTC
cdr3_aa: CSARDYTSGSSYEQYF

j_call: TRBJ2-7
clone_size: -
v_call: TRBV19
d_call: -
cdr3_nt: TGTGCCAGTAGGGGCCGTCTACCCTACGAGCAGTACTTC
cdr3_aa: CASRGRLPYEQYF

j_call: TRBJ2-7
clone_size: many
v_call: TRBV7-9
d_call: -
cdr3_nt: TGTGCCAGCAGCCGGGGGAGTGGGGGGACCTACGAGCAGTACTTC
cdr3_aa: CASSRGSGGTYEQYF

j_call: TRBJ2-5
clone_size: -
v_call: TRBV6-1
d_call: -
cdr3_nt: TGTGCCAGCACCTATCTCAAGCCAAGAATTAAAGAGACCCAGTACTTC
cdr3_aa: CASTYLKPRIKETQYF

j_call: TRBJ2-1
clone_size: once
v_call: TRBV2
d_call: TRBD2
cdr3_nt: TGTGCCAGCAGCCAGCGGGGGAACTACAATGAGCAGTTCTTC
cdr3_aa: CASSQRGNYNEQFF

j_call: TRBJ2-3
clone_size: -
v_call: TRBV7-8
d_call: -
cdr3_nt: TGTGCCAGCAGCTTAGGGGCAGGGTGGGCCACAGATACGCAGTATTTT
cdr3_aa: CASSLGAGWATDTQYF

j_call: TRBJ2-2
clone_size: -
v_call: TRBV12-3/TRBV12-4
d_call: TRBD1
cdr3_nt: TGTGCCAGCAGACCAGGGGGCGCGAACACCGGGGAGCTGTTTTTT
cdr3_aa: CASRPGGANTGELFF

j_call: TRBJ1-2
clone_size: -
v_call: TRBV5-6
d_call: -
cdr3_nt: TGTGCCAGCAGCTTAAACTCAATGGGCTATGGCTACACCTTC
cdr3_aa: CASSLNSMGYGYTF

j_call: TRBJ2-1
clone_size: -
v_call: TRBV14
d_call: -
cdr3_nt: TGTGCCAGCAGCCAAGGCGGCCAAATGACCCAGTTCTTC
cdr3_aa: CASSQGGQMTQFF

j_call: TRBJ2-7
clone_size: many
v_call: TRBV6-1
d_call: TRBD1
cdr3_nt: TGTGCCAGCAGTTCAGGACAGGGGTTCAACGAGCAGTACTTC
cdr3_aa: CASSSGQGFNEQYF

j_call: TRBJ2-1
clone_size: many
v_call: TRBV3-1
d_call: TRBD2
cdr3_nt: TGTGCCAGCAGCCAAGAGGTTATAGCGGGGGAGCAGTTCTTC
cdr3_aa: CASSQEVIAGEQFF

j_call: TRBJ2-1
clone_size: few
v_call: TRBV20-1
d_call: TRBD2
cdr3_nt: TGCAGTGCTAGAGATTGGCTAGCGGGAGACAATGAGCAGTTCTTC
cdr3_aa: CSARDWLAGDNEQFF

j_call: TRBJ2-1
clone_size: many
v_call: TRBV9
d_call: TRBD2
cdr3_nt: TGTGCCAGCAGGGCTGGAGCGGGAGATCTCAATGAGCAGTTCTTC
cdr3_aa: CASRAGAGDLNEQFF

j_call: TRBJ2-2
clone_size: few
v_call: TRBV24-1
d_call: TRBD2
cdr3_nt: TGTGCCACCAGTGACCTTAGCGGGAGTATCACCGGGGAGCTGTTTTTT
cdr3_aa: CATSDLSGSITGELFF

j_call: TRBJ1-6
clone_size: -
v_call: TRBV5-1
d_call: -
cdr3_nt: TGCGCCAGCAGCTTGGAAGGGGTTGGGTCACCCCTCCACTTT
cdr3_aa: CASSLEGVGSPLHF

j_call: TRBJ1-1
clone_size: few
v_call: TRBV19
d_call: TRBD1
cdr3_nt: TGTGCCAGTAGTCCCTGGACAGGAAAGGACACTGAAGCTTTCTTT
cdr3_aa: CASSPWTGKDTEAFF

j_call: TRBJ2-1
clone_size: -
v_call: TRBV3-1
d_call: -
cdr3_nt: TGTGCCAGCAGCTGGGGGGGGGCCTCTGGGAATGAGCAGTTCTTC
cdr3_aa: CASSWGGASGNEQFF